This entry lists 13 T cell receptor beta chains sequenced from one sample in a study of T cell repertoires in ileal Crohn's disease (dated by TCRdb to the late 2010s). The time point label here, explained by the study, means: neoterminal ileum biopsy at postoperative endoscopy, about 6 months after surgery. Library construction relied on the immunoSEQ multiplex PCR assay. TCRdb took over this immuneACCESS table, retaining in-frame rearrangements with V and J assigned. Such tables are incomplete; in checked studies, under half of the missing clones stem from an unresolved V gene, and the remainder is unexplained. The sample has about 12,000 clones on record, roughly 78% of them singletons. The ten largest make up just over 4.5% of the sample. Sequencing was done on a sample of ileal tissue. The receptors shown here come from an adult with Crohn's disease.

The sample holds a few counts of this clone. This chain uses TRBV10-3 with TRBJ1-2; 8 bases fit TRBD1. The V gene end was trimmed by 7 bases and the J gene end by 7 bases; junction bases not matched to a gene: 5. This CDR3 spans 12 amino acids. The V gene's germline CDR1 is ENHRY and CDR2 SYGVKD. The DNA for the CDR3 is TGTGCCATCACAGGGACAGGTGGTGGCTACACCTTC. Its translation is CAITGTGGGYTF.

The chain uses TRBV6-1 and TRBJ1-5, with TRBD1 as a possible D gene (5 bases). V was clipped by 7 bases and J by 2 bases, with 12 bases between them. This CDR3 has 14 amino acids. Germline V gives CDR1 MNHNS, CDR2 SASEGT. CDR3 sequence: CASTEWGGNQPQHF. For the CDR3, the DNA is TGTGCCAGCACCGAGTGGGGGGGCAATCAGCCCCAGCATTTT.

This clone appeared once. As DNA, the CDR3 is TGTGCCAGCAGCCGGACCTGGACAGGAGCCTACGAGCAGTACTTC. Translating it yields CASSRTWTGAYEQYF. This sequence joins TRBV9 and TRBJ2-7; 7 bases line up with TRBD1. The J segment lost 2 bases and the V segment lost 4 bases, leaving 9 bases of the junction unmatched. The length of the CDR3 is 15 residues. CDR1 is SGDLS, CDR2 YYNGEE, per germline. Using reference TRBV9 and TRBJ2-7 for the parts outside the CDR3, the full variable domain is DSGVTQTPKHLITATGQRVTLRCSPRSGDLSVYWYQQSLDQGLQFLIQYYNGEERAKGNILERFSAQQFPDLHSELNLSSLELGDSALYFCASSRTWTGAYEQYFGPGTRLTVT.

V gene TRBV9 combines with J gene TRBJ1-4; D may be TRBD1 (6 bases). Germline V gene lookup returns CDR1 SGDLS and CDR2 YYNGEE. The CDR3 is 15 amino acids. The V end was cut by 4 bases, the J end by 3 bases, with 13 bases between. The chain's CDR3 is CASSSQGISNEKLFF. The CDR3 DNA reads as TGTGCCAGCAGCTCCCAGGGGATCTCTAATGAAAAACTGTTTTTT.

V and J are TRBV9 and TRBJ1-3; D remains ambiguous. The CDR3 sequence is 14 residues long. Germline lookup yields CDR1 SGDLS and CDR2 YYNGEE. Trimming cost V 0 bases and J 4 bases, with 8 bases left between them. In DNA form, the CDR3 reads TGTGCCAGCAGCGTAGCTACGGTGGGAAACACCATATATTTT. Protein product: CASSVATVGNTIYF.

This rearrangement joins TRBV18 to TRBJ2-2, with D unclear. Trimming pared 5 bases from V and 2 bases from J, leaving 12 bases between. The germline CDR1 and CDR2 sequences are KGHSH and LQKENI. This CDR3 contains 15 residues. The CDR3 loop reads CASSSGLVNTGELFF. CDR3 nucleotide sequence: TGTGCCAGCTCATCGGGTCTGGTAAACACCGGGGAGCTGTTTTTT.

About this clone: Within the sample, other DNA sequences also encode this same CDR3. The rearrangement links TRBV19 to TRBJ1-3; D remains ambiguous. V gave up 3 bases and J gave up 0 bases, with 3 bases separating them. The CDR3 totals 13 residues. The germline CDR1 and CDR2 sequences are LNHDA and SQIVND (reference sequence). The CDR3 protein is CASSIRSGNTIYF. The CDR3 nucleotides read TGTGCCAGTAGTATCCGCTCTGGAAACACCATATATTTT.

V gene TRBV15 combines with J gene TRBJ2-6; 8 bases are shared with TRBD1. Trimming took 5 bases from V and 2 from J; bases not matched to a gene: 8. Looked up from germline, CDR1 is LNHNV and CDR2 is YYDKDF (reference sequence). The CDR3 has 17 residues. The CDR3 loop is CATSGRTGNAGANVLTF. The CDR3 nucleotides are TGTGCCACCAGCGGGAGGACAGGGAACGCTGGGGCCAACGTCCTGACTTTC.

V is TRBV5-1 and J is TRBJ2-5; D gene ambiguous. Germline loops: CDR1 SGHRS, CDR2 YFSETQ. The V end was cut by 4 bases, the J end by 7 bases, with 8 bases between. CDR3 length: 11 amino acids. The CDR3 DNA is TGCGCCAGCAGCCTGGGCGGGACCCAGTACTTC. Residues: CASSLGGTQYF.

This chain uses TRBV9 with TRBJ1-3; weak D call: TRBD1 (6 bases). This CDR3 comprises 16 residues. V gave up 3 bases and J gave up 4 bases, with 17 bases separating them. CDR1 and CDR2 from the germline V gene are SGDLS and YYNGEE. DNA for the CDR3: TGTGCCAGCAGCGCCTCAGGGGCTCAAGGGGGAAACACCATATATTTT. Residues: CASSASGAQGGNTIYF.

The rearrangement links TRBV21-1 to TRBJ2-5; the table's D call TRBD1 went unverified against the DNA. TRBV21-1 is labeled a pseudogene. CDR3 length: 13 amino acids. The CDR3 is CARTGERAETQYF. DNA for the CDR3: TGTGCCAGGACAGGGGAACGGGCGGAGACCCAGTACTTC.

The chain recombines TRBV5-6 with TRBJ2-7, with 11 nucleotides matching TRBD2. The CDR3 has 14 amino acids. Per germline, CDR1 SGHDT and CDR2 YYEEEE. With 5 bases clipped from V and 7 bases from J, the junction kept 8 bases outside the gene matches. The CDR3 region is CASRILAGVTEQYF. As DNA, the CDR3 is TGTGCCAGCAGGATACTAGCGGGAGTAACTGAGCAGTACTTC.

The V call is TRBV7-6, the J call TRBJ2-2; 7 bases map to TRBD2. The CDR3 extends over 17 amino acids. Germline trimming cut 5 bases from V and 0 bases from J; bases unmatched to any gene: 9. Per the germline V gene, CDR1 is SGHVS and CDR2 is FNYEAQ. The DNA of the CDR3 is TGTGCCAGCAGCCCGGTGGGGGGGACTACGAACACCGGGGAGCTGTTTTTT. Amino acids: CASSPVGGTTNTGELFF.